Described below is a single T cell receptor (beta chain) sequence and its context. Its antigen remains unknown. This entry belongs to a study of OX40 agonist ivuxolimab in advanced cancers. Study observations and caveats: Some nonresponders likewise displayed low normalized T-cell clonal expansion. Within 6 weeks, CD4+ and CD8+ blood T cells expanded clonally at 0.1 to 3.0 mg/kg.

V gave up 4 bases and J gave up 2 bases; unmatched junction bases: 11. Germline CDR1 is SGHAT and CDR2 is FQNNGV. This CDR3 contains 17 residues. Sequencing was performed with immunoSEQ multiplex PCR; in TCRdb, only in-frame clones are kept and a portion is missing. The sample has 40,000 to 60,000 clones; roughly 90% are singletons. V usage is TRBV11-2 and J usage is TRBJ1-5; 7 bases map to TRBD1. The input for sequencing was CD4+ or CD8+ T cells sorted from blood, taken in a trial of the OX40 agonist ivuxolimab. This sequence originates from an adult with an advanced solid tumor such as melanoma, head and neck, liver or kidney cancer. CDR3 sequence reads: CASSSTTGTARNQPQHF. DNA for the CDR3: TGTGCCAGCAGCTCAACCACCGGGACAGCCCGCAATCAGCCCCAGCATTTT.